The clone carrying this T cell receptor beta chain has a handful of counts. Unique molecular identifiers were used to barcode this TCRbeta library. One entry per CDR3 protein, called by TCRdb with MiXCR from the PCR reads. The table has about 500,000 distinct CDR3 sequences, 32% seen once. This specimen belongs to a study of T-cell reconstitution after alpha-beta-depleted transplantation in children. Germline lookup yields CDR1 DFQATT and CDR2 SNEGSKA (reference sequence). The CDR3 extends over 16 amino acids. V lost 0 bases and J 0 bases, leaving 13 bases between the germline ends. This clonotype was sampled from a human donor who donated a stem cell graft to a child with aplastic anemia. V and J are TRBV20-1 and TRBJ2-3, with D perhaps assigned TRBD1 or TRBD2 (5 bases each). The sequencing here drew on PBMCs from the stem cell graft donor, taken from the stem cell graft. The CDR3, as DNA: TGCAGTGCTAGAGATCCGGGACGCGATAGCACAGATACGCAGTATTTT. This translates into CSARDPGRDSTDTQYF.